This entry describes one T cell receptor (beta chain). Its antigen is as yet unknown. These data come from a study of EBV T-cell therapy then PD-1 blockade in nasopharyngeal carcinoma. Treatment meaning: AdE1-LMPpoly-expanded autologous EBV-specific T-cell therapy followed by anti-PD-1 nivolumab. This table comes from immunoSEQ multiplex PCR, and its TCRdb copy is limited to in-frame clones, with some not included. The data hold about 17,000 clones, with 65% to 85% observed a single time. The germline V gene encodes CDR1 SGHVS and CDR2 FQNEAQ. The V segment lost 6 bases and the J segment 0 bases; nucleotides outside the gene matches: 13. The CDR3 has 17 residues.

This TCR was sampled from a man aged 40-55 years with nasopharyngeal carcinoma. V and J are TRBV7-8 and TRBJ1-1; 7 nucleotides agree with TRBD1. The sequencing used CD8+ T cells from blood, collected at day 0 from a patient whose treatment included autologous EBV-specific T cells and nivolumab. The CDR3 nucleotides are TGTGCCAGCAGTTCGCCTCGACAGGGTATCATGAACACTGAAGCTTTCTTT. It encodes CASSSPRQGIMNTEAFF.